This TCR beta chain is from a study of shared clonotypes between healthy human individuals. Study results and limitations: Non-shared clonotypes were found to have lower generation probabilities than the clonotypes that were shared by all four of the sorted-subset donors. Tissues were not sampled, only blood, and their repertoires likely differ.

On this clone: Antigen specificity is unknown. The sample has other DNA sequences that encode this CDR3 too.

Authors' analysis steps: There were no quality scores in the junction-only immunoSEQ sequences, so filtering differed. Clones were read by immunoSEQ multiplex PCR, and TCRdb kept only the in-frame ones, dropping some. The V and J calls and the clone size are those of that table, but D and trimming were determined from the DNA. The table has about 1.5 million clones, approximately 96% seen once. CDR3 size: 11 residues. Germline CDR1 SGHVS, CDR2 FQNEAQ. V was pared by 4 bases and J by 4 bases, with 4 bases between. V gene TRBV7-8 combines with J gene TRBJ2-5; D is unclear. The receptor was isolated from a young man in good health. Sequencing input: naive CD4+ T cells sorted from blood. The subset denotes: CD45RA+ positively selected. The CDR3 DNA reads TGTGCCAGCAGCTCGCTAGAGACCCAGTACTTC. It yields the protein CASSSLETQYF. The variable domain in full, with the rest retrieved from reference TRBV7-8 and TRBJ2-5, is GAGVSQSPRYKVAKRGQDVALRCDPISGHVSLFWYQQALGQGPEFLTYFQNEAQLDKSGLPSDRFFAERPEGSVSTLKIQRTQQEDSAVYLCASSSLETQYFGPGTRLLVL.